The table lists the clone carrying this T cell receptor beta chain with many counts. Its target is unknown. Amplification of TCR beta CDR3 regions was performed using RNA transcripts as template. Researchers ran a first-round RT-PCR on the TCR CDR3 using the HTBI primer set. TCRdb re-analysed the multiplex PCR reads in MiXCR, keeping a single row per CDR3 protein. The sample includes under 650,000 distinct CDR3 sequences, under 20% of them seen just once. The study based diagnoses on clinical symptoms, serum thyroxine and TRAb, thyroid ultrasound and orbital computed tomography. Cells are PBMCs isolated from about 10 ml of fresh blood. The data were obtained in a study of T cells in Graves' hyperthyroidism and ophthalmopathy. Findings of the study overall: Blood samples included most of the expanded thyroid clonotypes exceeding 0.001. Ophthalmopathy stood apart from stable hyperthyroidism in a 13 V-J model.

The CDR3 is 12 amino acids. Germline assignment: CDR1 SQVTM and CDR2 ANQGSEA. V trimming: 2 bases; J trimming: 5 bases; junction bases outside the gene matches: 0. The sequencing sample was made of blood. The chain couples TRBV29-1 to TRBJ2-1, with 7 positions matching TRBD2. The TCR sequence derives from a woman in her 30s with Graves' hyperthyroidism. Here the CDR3 reads CSVERGDNEQFF. The CDR3 DNA sequence: TGCAGCGTTGAACGGGGGGACAATGAGCAGTTCTTC.